This entry describes one T cell receptor beta chain. The target antigen is unknown. Only in-frame clones appear in the TCRdb table, and some are missing; sequencing was by immunoSEQ multiplex PCR. The data hold approximately 17,000 clones, with about three quarters observed a single time. This specimen belongs to a study of T cell responses to AZD1222 COVID-19 vaccine. Overall study results and limits: There were mostly white British donors and more females than males, and clonal diversity was possibly underestimated.

The CDR3 length is 16 residues. Germline V gene data show CDR1 as SGHDN and CDR2 as FVKESK. The V segment lost 1 base and the J segment 4 bases; nucleotides outside the gene matches: 6. The chain has TRBV14 and TRBJ2-1, with TRBD1 matching 8 bases. This TCR came from an adult who received the AZD1222 COVID-19 vaccine. The source was peripheral blood, collected 28 days after the second AZD1222 dose. CDR3 loop: CASSQVWTGTYNEQFF. In DNA, the CDR3 is TGTGCCAGCAGCCAAGTATGGACAGGGACGTACAATGAGCAGTTCTTC. Full variable domain (rest looked up from reference TRBV14 and TRBJ2-1): EAGVTQFPSHSVIEKGQTVTLRCDPISGHDNLYWYRRVMGKEIKFLLHFVKESKQDESGMPNNRFLAERTGGTYSTLKVQPAELEDSGVYFCASSQVWTGTYNEQFFGPGTRLTVL.